This T cell receptor beta chain derives from a study of regulatory T cells in long-lasting Graves disease. Study-wide background: Newly diagnosed Graves' patients took antithyroid drugs under 3 months.

This clonotype has at least ten counts. The sample's time point: newly diagnosed GD, antithyroid drugs for less than 3 months. Construction of the TCR library relied on RNA isolated from PBMCs. Combining iRepertoire HTBI primers with Arm-PCR of CDR3 regions, the authors built TCR beta libraries. Each CDR3 protein is one row after TCRdb ran MiXCR on the multiplex PCR reads. Here the sample spans about 220,000 distinct CDR3 sequences, about 19% being singletons. The sample also formed part of further work on T cells in Graves' hyperthyroidism and ophthalmopathy.

The clonotype comes from a woman aged 25 to 39 with Graves disease. Sequences were derived from peripheral blood mononuclear cells (PBMCs), sampled at new diagnosis, from a patient treated with antithyroid drugs.

The CDR3 bases are TGTGCCAGCAGTGGACCTGAAGACATCGACGTTAACACTGAAGCTTTCTTT. Translated, it gives CASSGPEDIDVNTEAFF. This chain connects TRBV6-1 to TRBJ1-1; D is undetermined. V lost 4 bases and J lost 2, with 20 bases in between. This CDR3 spans 17 amino acids. Germline CDR1 and CDR2: MNHNS and SASEGT.